The rows below give T cell receptor beta chains drawn from one sample of a study of blood T cell repertoires in COVID-19. This table comes from immunoSEQ multiplex PCR, and its TCRdb copy is limited to in-frame clones, with some not included. The data show more than 150,000 clones, about nine tenths seen once. What was sequenced was peripheral blood. These receptors originate from a woman aged 70-85 years with acute or convalescent COVID-19. Both conserved end residues are part of each CDR3. Fields, in order: clone size, J gene, D gene, V gene, CDR3 DNA, CDR3 protein. A D gene is named only where the DNA matches it firmly. Clone sizes are given selectively: once, few, many, or a class where the clone is expanded.

.	TRBJ1-4	TRBD1	TRBV25-1	TGTGCCAGCAGTGGCGGCGGTGGACAGGGGGCGAGAAGGTTTTTT	CASSGGGGQGARRFF
.	TRBJ1-4	.	TRBV3-1/TRBV3-2	TGTGCCAGCAGCTGGACGGGAAATAATGAAAAACTGTTTTTT	CASSWTGNNEKLFF
.	TRBJ2-1	TRBD2	TRBV4-3	TGCGCCAGCAGGCAAGGGACTAGCGGGATCTACAAGCAGTTCTTC	CASRQGTSGIYKQFF
.	TRBJ2-7	.	TRBV28	TGTGCCAGCAGTCCGGGACTGCTTGTTAACTCCTACGAGCAGTACTTC	CASSPGLLVNSYEQYF
once	TRBJ2-3	TRBD2	TRBV3-1/TRBV3-2	TGTGCCAGCAGCCAAGAAGCGCGGGACTACCATCCCACAGATACGCAGTATTTT	CASSQEARDYHPTDTQYF
.	TRBJ2-7	.	TRBV5-1	TGCGCCAGCAGCTTGGACGGGGTCTCCTACGAGCAGTACTTC	CASSLDGVSYEQYF
.	TRBJ1-4	.	TRBV29-1	TGCAGCGTTGCTAGGGGAGGGTCCACTAATGAAAAACTGTTTTTT	CSVARGGSTNEKLFF
.	TRBJ2-3	.	TRBV4-2	TGTGCCAGCAGCCAAGATCGGGACAAAGATACGCAGTATTTT	CASSQDRDKDTQYF
.	TRBJ2-4	TRBD1	TRBV4-3	TGCGCCAGCAGCCAAGAGACCGGGACAGGAAGGGTTTTC	CASSQETGTGRVF
few	TRBJ1-1	TRBD1	TRBV7-3	TGTGCCAGCAGCTCCCGACAGGGACCCAACACTGAAGCTTTCTTT	CASSSRQGPNTEAFF
.	TRBJ2-1	TRBD2	TRBV7-2	TGTGCCAGCAGCTCCCAACTAGCGGGAGACAATGAGCAGTTCTTC	CASSSQLAGDNEQFF
.	TRBJ1-1	.	TRBV9	TGTGCCAGCAGTCACCTCAGGGGTGATTTCGAGAACACTGAAGCTTTCTTT	CASSHLRGDFENTEAFF
.	TRBJ2-1	TRBD2	TRBV4-1	TGCGCCAGCAGCGTCAGCGGGAGGGCCGGGGATGAGCAGTTCTTC	CASSVSGRAGDEQFF